This paragraph reports one TCR beta chain. This sample is drawn from a study of blood T cell repertoires in COVID-19. Study-wide background: There were acute and convalescent COVID-19 samples, and they came from the United States, Italy and Spain. T cells, B-cell-depleted T cells, or PBMCs supplied cDNA or gDNA.

In the original analysis: Nucleated cell counts were estimated from reference gene primer amplification. Measured with immunoSEQ multiplex PCR; TCRdb has only the in-frame clones, and not every one. That table is the source of V, J and clone size, and D and trimming were worked out from the DNA. In the table there are tens of thousands of clones, roughly four fifths of which are singletons. This CDR3 region has 15 residues. Germline CDR1 reads SGHTA; CDR2 reads FQGNSA. V dropped 1 base and J dropped 2 bases, with 6 bases sitting between them. V and J are TRBV7-2 and TRBJ1-6, with D uncertain. Sequences were obtained from peripheral blood. The TCR originated in a human donor in a cohort sampled during active COVID-19. This chain's CDR3 is CASSLGPAYNSPLHF. The DNA for the CDR3 is TGTGCCAGCAGCTTAGGTCCCGCCTATAATTCACCCCTCCACTTT.